These T cell receptor beta chains were read from a single sample in a study of T cell clonotyping in hematopoietic cell transplantation. Data came from immunoSEQ multiplex PCR; TCRdb stores just in-frame clones and leaves some out. Of roughly 27,000 clones in the sample, 75% to 85% were seen once. The material was peripheral blood mononuclear cells, obtained before stem cell transplant. Every receptor here comes from a woman aged 55-70 years with acute myeloid leukemia. Some clones in this sample may be carry-over from other donors' samples. Both conserved end residues are part of each CDR3. The D gene is left open where the match is weak. Clone size is shown for a subset of rows, as once, few, many or a class of expanded clone.

v_gene	abundance	d_gene	j_gene	CDR3nt	CDR3aa
TRBV29-1	-	-	TRBJ2-1	TGCAGCGTCCAGGGTGGACGGAGGAGCGATGAGCAGTTCTTC	CSVQGGRRSDEQFF
TRBV4-1	once	TRBD1	TRBJ2-5	TGCGCCAGCAGCCAAGCGCCCGGGACAGGGGGGACCCAGTACTTC	CASSQAPGTGGTQYF
TRBV9	few	-	TRBJ1-2	TGTGCCAGCAGCGCCGGCTCCGGGGTCGGAATGGGCTACACCTTC	CASSAGSGVGMGYTF
TRBV15	-	-	TRBJ1-4	TGTGCCACCAGTACCCCCCTCGGCGGTTCAACTAATGAAAAACTGTTTTTT	CATSTPLGGSTNEKLFF
TRBV6-6	-	-	TRBJ2-5	TGTGCCAGCAGCCGACGGGAGCAAGAGACCCAGTACTTC	CASSRREQETQYF
TRBV19	-	-	TRBJ1-2	TGTGCCAGTAGTATGGGATATGGCTACACCTTC	CASSMGYGYTF
TRBV7-2	-	-	TRBJ2-5	TGTGCCAGCAGCTTCGGGGAGACCCAGTACTTC	CASSFGETQYF
TRBV27	few	TRBD2	TRBJ2-7	TGTGCCAGCAGTGGGAGGCGGGAGCCCGTCGAGCAGTACTTC	CASSGRREPVEQYF
TRBV9	-	-	TRBJ1-1	TGTGCCAGCAGCGTAGGGACAACGAACACTGAAGCTTTCTTT	CASSVGTTNTEAFF
TRBV2	-	TRBD2	TRBJ2-7	TGTGCCAGCAGTGATCTCGGGGGAGGGACCTACGAGCAGTACTTC	CASSDLGGGTYEQYF
TRBV4-1	-	TRBD1	TRBJ1-5	TGCGCCAGCAGCCCCCCCAGCGGGACAGGGTCGTCGGCCAATCAGCCCCAGCATTTT	CASSPPSGTGSSANQPQHF
TRBV6-5	-	-	TRBJ2-5	TGTGCCAGCAGTTACGGTGGGGGGCCTCAAGAGACCCAGTACTTC	CASSYGGGPQETQYF
TRBV7-2	-	TRBD2	TRBJ2-7	TGTGCCAGCAGCACAACCGAGCTAGCGGAGGACCTTATGAAGCAGTACTTC	CASSTTELAEDLMKQYF
TRBV28	-	-	TRBJ2-7	TGTGCCAGCAGTTATGGAGCAGGGAAGTCCTTGTCCTACGAGCAGTACTTC	CASSYGAGKSLSYEQYF
TRBV27	-	TRBD1	TRBJ1-2	TGTGCCAGCAGTTTCGGGACAGACTATGGCTACACCTTC	CASSFGTDYGYTF
TRBV29-1	few	TRBD1	TRBJ1-5	TGCAGCGTTCTGGGACAGGGAATAAATCAGCCCCAGCATTTT	CSVLGQGINQPQHF
TRBV5-8	few	TRBD1	TRBJ1-2	TGTGCCAGCAGCTTGGACAGGGGGCGCGGTGGCTACACCTTC	CASSLDRGRGGYTF
TRBV21-1	-	-	TRBJ1-1	TGTGCCAGCAGCAAAGCGCTTAGACCTTTCAACACTGAAGCTTTCTTT	CASSKALRPFNTEAFF
TRBV19	-	-	TRBJ2-3	TGTGCCAGTAGTATAGGAGTGGACTATAGCACAGATACGCAGTATTTT	CASSIGVDYSTDTQYF
TRBV6-5	-	-	TRBJ1-2	TGTGCCAGCAGTTACGATAACTATGGCTACACCTTC	CASSYDNYGYTF
TRBV5-1	-	TRBD2	TRBJ2-7	TGCGCCAGCAGCTTGGGACTAGCGGGGGTCTCTGAGCAGTACTTC	CASSLGLAGVSEQYF
TRBV28	once	-	TRBJ2-5	TGTGCCAGCAGGGGTCAGTCCCAAGAGACCCAGTACTTC	CASRGQSQETQYF
TRBV6-5	-	TRBD2	TRBJ2-7	TGTGCCAGCAGTCCAATAGCGGGAGGGCCCCACGAGCAGTACTTC	CASSPIAGGPHEQYF
TRBV6-5	once	-	TRBJ2-1	TGTGCCAGCAGGTATTATTTAAGCTCCTACAATGAGCAGTTCTTC	CASRYYLSSYNEQFF
TRBV19	-	-	TRBJ1-5	TGTGCCAGTAGGGGACCGGAGGGCAATCAGCCCCAGCATTTT	CASRGPEGNQPQHF
TRBV7-6	-	-	TRBJ2-2	TGTGCCAGCAGCTTAGGGGGAACCGGGGAGCTGTTTTTT	CASSLGGTGELFF
TRBV27	-	-	TRBJ1-5	TGTGCCAGCAGTTTATCGAGCAATCAGCCCCAGCATTTT	CASSLSSNQPQHF
TRBV7-2	-	TRBD2	TRBJ2-6	TGTGCCAGCAGCCTCGTGGGGCTAGCGGACCCTGGGGCCAACGTCCTGACTTTC	CASSLVGLADPGANVLTF
TRBV6-5	-	-	TRBJ1-5	TGTGCCAGCAGCCTCAAGAAGGGTCCAGATCAGCCCCAGCATTTT	CASSLKKGPDQPQHF
TRBV7-2	-	TRBD1	TRBJ1-3	TGTGCCAGCAGCCCCGACAGGGCTGGAAACACCATATATTTT	CASSPDRAGNTIYF
TRBV7-9	-	-	TRBJ1-2	TGTGCCAGCAGCTTCTCTGGGAATGATGGCTACACCTTC	CASSFSGNDGYTF
TRBV19	-	-	TRBJ1-5	TGTGCCAGTAATCAACAGGGAACCCTCAATCAGCCCCAGCATTTT	CASNQQGTLNQPQHF
TRBV7-2	-	-	TRBJ2-3	TGTGCCAGCAGCTTAGACTTTGGGCGGGGTCTCGAGTATTTT	CASSLDFGRGLEYF
TRBV15	-	-	TRBJ1-1	TGTGCCACCAGCATAGGAAACAGGGTCGCGAACACTGAAGCTTTCTTT	CATSIGNRVANTEAFF
TRBV19	once	TRBD2	TRBJ2-1	TGTGCCAGTAGTATGGCTAGCGGTAGCTCCTACAATGAGCAGTTCTTC	CASSMASGSSYNEQFF
TRBV19	-	TRBD1	TRBJ1-5	TGTGCCAGTAGTATAGATCTATCGACAGGGCTTAATCAGCCCCAGCATTTT	CASSIDLSTGLNQPQHF
TRBV12-5	-	-	TRBJ2-7	TGTGCTAGTGGAGCGGACAAGTCCTACGAGCAGTACTTC	CASGADKSYEQYF
TRBV29-1	few	TRBD1	TRBJ1-2	TGCAGCACCGGCCCCGGGACAGGGGACTATGGCTACACCTTC	CSTGPGTGDYGYTF
TRBV19	few	-	TRBJ1-5	TGTGCCAGTAGTACTGGGGAGGGTCAGCCCCAGCATTTT	CASSTGEGQPQHF
TRBV6-5	-	-	TRBJ2-1	TGTGCCACCCAGAGTGGGAGAAGCTCCTACAATGAGCAGTTCTTC	CATQSGRSSYNEQFF
TRBV10-3	-	TRBD1	TRBJ2-7	TGTGCCATCAGGGACAGGGGTCGCGAGCAGTACTTC	CAIRDRGREQYF
TRBV2	-	-	TRBJ1-4	TGTGCCAGCAGCCTGTTGGGGTTTAATGAAAAACTGTTTTTT	CASSLLGFNEKLFF
TRBV27	-	-	TRBJ2-1	TGTGCCAGCTCGAGAACCGGCCATGAGCAGTTCTTC	CASSRTGHEQFF
TRBV13	-	-	TRBJ2-7	TGTGCCAGCAGCCAGGGACTCCACGAGCAGTACTTC	CASSQGLHEQYF
TRBV5-5	-	TRBD1	TRBJ2-6	TGTGCCAGCAGCAATAAGCAGGGGGTATGGCCTGGGGCCAACGTCCTGACTTTC	CASSNKQGVWPGANVLTF
TRBV5-6	-	TRBD2	TRBJ2-7	TGTGCCAGCAGCCGGGAGGCCTACGAGCAGTACTTC	CASSREAYEQYF
TRBV5-8	once	-	TRBJ2-6	TGTGCCAGCAGCTTGGTGATAGGGCTAGCTGGGGCCAACGTCCTGACTTTC	CASSLVIGLAGANVLTF
TRBV19	-	-	TRBJ2-3	TGTGCCAGTAGGCAATCTGGGGATACGCAGTATTTT	CASRQSGDTQYF
TRBV19	few	-	TRBJ1-4	TGTGCCAGTAGTATTGACCTCCCAACTAATGAAAAACTGTTTTTT	CASSIDLPTNEKLFF
TRBV27	-	-	TRBJ2-1	TGTGCCAGCAGTTCCACAGAGTACAATGAGCAGTTCTTC	CASSSTEYNEQFF
TRBV10-3	once	-	TRBJ2-6	TGTGCCATCTCTGGGGCCAACGTCCTGACTTTC	CAISGANVLTF
TRBV29-1	-	TRBD1	TRBJ2-5	TGCAGCGTCGCCCGGGACAGGCAAGAGACCCAGTACTTC	CSVARDRQETQYF
TRBV5-1	-	-	TRBJ1-5	TGCGCCAGCAGCTTGGAGGGTCAGCCCCAGCATTTT	CASSLEGQPQHF